The rows below give T cell receptor beta chains drawn from one sample of a study of technical replicates of blood from a handful of donors. TCRdb keeps only in-frame clones here, not all; method: immunoSEQ multiplex PCR. Among around 100,000 clones listed, about 94% were seen once. Sequencing was done on a sample of T cells isolated from PBMCs. The receptor set was obtained from a human donor in good health. Both conserved end residues are part of each CDR3. The D gene is left open where the match is weak. Size values are once, few and many counts, or a class for expanded clones, and some rows have none.

TRBV30	.	.	TRBJ1-3	CARTGRGWDGNTIYF	TGTGCCCGGACCGGGAGAGGCTGGGATGGAAACACCATATATTTT
TRBV7-2	.	.	TRBJ2-7	CASSLASSTPSYEQYF	TGTGCCAGCAGCTTAGCAAGTAGTACCCCTTCCTACGAGCAGTACTTC
TRBV14	.	.	TRBJ2-5	CASSLMITGYQETQYF	TGTGCCAGCAGCCTTATGATTACAGGGTATCAAGAGACCCAGTACTTC
TRBV6-1	.	.	TRBJ2-2	CASKDYTGELFF	TGTGCCAGCAAGGACTACACCGGGGAGCTGTTTTTT
TRBV10-3	.	.	TRBJ2-3	CAISGGTDTQYF	TGTGCCATCAGCGGGGGCACAGATACGCAGTATTTT
TRBV5-8	.	.	TRBJ2-7	CASSSLGLSYEQYF	TGTGCCAGCAGCTCCCTGGGACTTAGCTACGAGCAGTACTTC
TRBV29-1	TRBD2	.	TRBJ2-5	CSVEREPYQETQYF	TGCAGCGTCGAGCGGGAGCCATACCAAGAGACCCAGTACTTC
TRBV5-4	.	.	TRBJ1-5	CASSSGQLTYSNQPQHF	TGTGCCAGCAGTTCTGGACAGCTTACTTATAGCAATCAGCCCCAGCATTTT
TRBV19	TRBD2	.	TRBJ2-1	CASSRTSSYNEQFF	TGTGCCAGTAGCCGGACTAGCAGCTACAATGAGCAGTTCTTC
TRBV19	TRBD1	.	TRBJ1-2	CASSTDRVLGYTF	TGTGCCAGTAGTACTGACAGGGTTCTTGGCTACACCTTC
TRBV9	.	.	TRBJ2-2	CASSVAGSGELFF	TGTGCCAGCAGCGTAGCAGGGTCCGGGGAGCTGTTTTTT
TRBV12-5	TRBD2	.	TRBJ2-7	CASGGGGSYEQYF	TGTGCTAGTGGAGGCGGGGGCTCCTACGAGCAGTACTTC
TRBV6-5	.	.	TRBJ1-2	CASSSILDSHYGYTF	TGTGCCAGCAGTTCTATCTTGGACAGCCACTATGGCTACACCTTC
TRBV5-4	TRBD2	.	TRBJ2-7	CASRPGTSSSEQYF	TGTGCCAGCAGACCCGGGACTAGTTCGTCCGAGCAGTACTTC
TRBV9	TRBD1	.	TRBJ1-2	CASSDTLLTGGSYGYTF	TGTGCCAGCAGCGACACCCTCCTGACAGGGGGGAGCTATGGCTACACCTTC
TRBV6-5	.	.	TRBJ1-2	CASSYSWGGSGYTF	TGTGCCAGCAGTTACTCCTGGGGAGGGTCTGGCTACACCTTC
TRBV21-1	.	.	TRBJ2-3	CASNRQGWTDTQYF	TGTGCCAGCAATAGACAGGGGTGGACAGATACGCAGTATTTT
TRBV5-1	.	few	TRBJ2-7	CASSPDSSAYEQYF	TGCGCCAGCAGCCCCGACTCCAGCGCCTACGAGCAGTACTTC
TRBV9	TRBD2	.	TRBJ2-1	CASSVASGGNEQFF	TGTGCCAGCAGCGTGGCCAGCGGGGGCAATGAGCAGTTCTTC
TRBV7-9	.	.	TRBJ2-1	CASSLNRGNEQFF	TGTGCCAGCAGCCTAAACCGGGGGAATGAGCAGTTCTTC
TRBV5-1	TRBD1	.	TRBJ2-7	CASSLGGTAYEQYF	TGCGCCAGCAGCTTGGGAGGGACAGCCTACGAGCAGTACTTC
TRBV29-1	TRBD1	few	TRBJ2-1	CSVEGDRGSYNEQFF	TGCAGCGTTGAAGGAGACAGGGGCTCCTACAATGAGCAGTTCTTC
TRBV5-4	TRBD1	.	TRBJ1-3	CASSTDRGDTIYF	TGTGCCAGCAGCACCGACAGGGGGGACACCATATATTTT
TRBV18	.	.	TRBJ2-3	CASSPRGGDTQYF	TGTGCCAGCTCACCTAGAGGAGGCGATACGCAGTATTTT
TRBV29-1	TRBD1	.	TRBJ2-7	CSVDDEGRTGTMDF	TGCAGCGTTGACGACGAAGGAAGGACAGGAACCATGGACTTC
TRBV25-1	.	.	TRBJ1-5	CASAEGGAFNQPQHF	TGTGCCAGCGCCGAGGGGGGGGCTTTCAATCAGCCCCAGCATTTT
TRBV10-3	TRBD2	.	TRBJ2-7	CAISDWREGAEQYF	TGTGCCATCAGTGATTGGCGGGAGGGTGCCGAGCAGTACTTC
TRBV7-9	.	.	TRBJ2-7	CASSLVTVTGEQYF	TGTGCCAGCAGCTTAGTTACAGTAACTGGCGAGCAGTACTTC
TRBV9	.	once	TRBJ1-2	CASSAQALGGYTF	TGTGCCAGCAGTGCTCAGGCCCTTGGTGGCTACACCTTC
TRBV29-1	.	.	TRBJ1-5	CSVEGGDSNQPQHF	TGCAGCGTTGAGGGCGGGGATAGCAATCAGCCCCAGCATTTT
TRBV12-5	.	.	TRBJ2-4	CASGSLLAKNIQYF	TGTGCTAGTGGGAGCCTTCTAGCCAAAAACATTCAGTACTTC
TRBV5-4	.	.	TRBJ2-5	CASRREGDGETQYF	TGTGCCAGCAGAAGGGAGGGGGATGGAGAGACCCAGTACTTC
TRBV13	.	.	TRBJ2-1	CASSLESGVNNEQFF	TGTGCCAGCAGCTTAGAATCAGGGGTTAATAATGAGCAGTTCTTC
TRBV5-1	.	.	TRBJ1-4	CASSLDVGHPNEKLFF	TGCGCCAGCAGCTTGGACGTCGGACACCCTAATGAAAAACTGTTTTTT
TRBV13	.	.	TRBJ2-1	CASSLAGFYNEQFF	TGTGCCAGCAGCTTGGCAGGTTTCTACAATGAGCAGTTCTTC
TRBV7-3	.	once	TRBJ2-5	CASSPWVGETQYF	TGTGCCAGCAGCCCGTGGGTCGGGGAGACCCAGTACTTC
TRBV9	.	.	TRBJ1-3	CASSYSLSSGNTIYF	TGTGCCAGCAGCTACTCTTTGAGCTCTGGAAACACCATATATTTT
TRBV5-4	.	.	TRBJ2-7	CASSLYRDYEQYF	TGTGCCAGCAGCCTGTACAGAGACTACGAGCAGTACTTC
TRBV4-3	.	.	TRBJ1-4	CASSQEAGVNEKLFF	TGCGCCAGCAGCCAAGAAGCGGGAGTTAATGAAAAACTGTTTTTT
TRBV5-8	.	.	TRBJ1-1	CASSLEPPGAMNTEAFF	TGTGCCAGCAGCTTGGAACCCCCAGGGGCCATGAACACTGAAGCTTTCTTT
TRBV11-3	.	.	TRBJ2-1	CASSLRSSGLARNEQFF	TGTGCCAGCAGCTTACGGTCATCAGGGCTGGCGCGCAATGAGCAGTTCTTC
TRBV2	.	.	TRBJ1-4	CASSEARTATNEKLFF	TGTGCCAGCAGTGAAGCGCGTACAGCAACTAATGAAAAACTGTTTTTT
TRBV4-1	TRBD1	.	TRBJ2-7	CASSHERQGNSYEQYF	TGCGCCAGCAGCCACGAAAGACAGGGTAACTCCTACGAGCAGTACTTC
TRBV28	.	.	TRBJ2-5	CASSKTHNPETQYF	TGTGCCAGCAGTAAGACTCATAACCCAGAGACCCAGTACTTC